This T cell receptor (beta chain) originates from a study of T cells in Graves' hyperthyroidism and ophthalmopathy. For the study at large: The initial diagnosis was the point when peripheral blood was collected, ahead of any treatment.

Findings and limits, study-wide: In the blood, most expanded thyroid clonotypes above 0.001 appeared as well.

Details on this clonotype: The target antigen is unknown. With a much larger clone just one base away, this may be a read error.

Amplified regions were TCR beta CDR3 sequences from RNA transcripts. The TCR CDR3 was amplified in a first-round RT-PCR using the HTBI primer set. TCRdb processed the multiplex PCR reads anew with MiXCR; each CDR3 protein has one entry. The sample consists of fewer than 850,000 distinct CDR3 sequences, around a sixth of them appearing once. Calling Graves' hyperthyroidism stable meant ophthalmopathy did not progress within 18 months. PBMCs were sourced from roughly 9.7 ml fresh peripheral blood. The CDR3 is 12 amino acids. Germline CDR1 and CDR2: KGHDR and SFDVKD. The trim removed 5 bases at V and 9 bases at J, leaving 3 bases unmatched.

The TCR originated in a man between 50 and 59 years old with Graves' hyperthyroidism. The sample taken for sequencing was blood. The V gene is TRBV24-1, the J gene TRBJ2-1; TRBD1 aligns across 7 bases. The CDR3 region has the DNA TGTGCCACCAGTGGGACAGGTTTTGAGCAGTTCTTC. Protein product: CATSGTGFEQFF.